A selection of T cell receptor beta chains follows, all from one sample in a study of cytomegalovirus exposure and HLA in healthy donors. TCRdb's table, derived via immunoSEQ multiplex PCR, lists solely in-frame clones and lacks some. This sample has around 140,000 clones, with roughly 87% found just once. The sequencing sample was made of PBMCs. The receptors here all came from a man aged 18 to 35 in good health and CMV-seropositive. CDR3s include the opening cysteine and the closing phenylalanine or tryptophan. The D gene is left open where the match is weak. Part of the rows lack a size; the others show once, few, many or a class for expanded clones.

D | J | V | size | DNA | CDR3
NA | TRBJ2-7 | TRBV30 | NA | TGTGCCTGGGGCAGGGGCATCGAGCAGTACTTC | CAWGRGIEQYF
NA | TRBJ2-7 | TRBV5-1 | NA | TGCGCCAGCAGCTTGGATGAGTACGAGCAGTACTTC | CASSLDEYEQYF
NA | TRBJ1-2 | TRBV29-1 | NA | TGCAGCGTTGAAGATGGGGGGGAAGGGGTTAGCTATGGCTACACCTTC | CSVEDGGEGVSYGYTF
NA | TRBJ1-1 | TRBV6-6 | NA | TGTGCCAGCAGTTACTTGACAGAGACTGAAGCTTTCTTT | CASSYLTETEAFF
TRBD1 | TRBJ1-2 | TRBV29-1 | NA | TGCAGCGTTTACCTGACAGGGGTCTATGGCTACACCTTC | CSVYLTGVYGYTF
NA | TRBJ2-7 | TRBV30 | few | TGTGCCTGGAGTGTACCGGGACACCTGACGACCTACGAGCAGTACTTC | CAWSVPGHLTTYEQYF
TRBD1 | TRBJ1-3 | TRBV6-6 | NA | TGTGCCAGCAGCCCGGATGACAGGGAAGAATACACCATATATTTT | CASSPDDREEYTIYF
NA | TRBJ1-1 | TRBV10-2 | NA | TGCGCCAGCTCCCTCGAAGGAGGGAACACTGAAGCTTTCTTT | CASSLEGGNTEAFF
NA | TRBJ2-5 | TRBV5-1 | NA | TGCGCCAGCTGTCTGACAGAAGGAGAGACCCAGTACTTC | CASCLTEGETQYF
NA | TRBJ2-4 | TRBV5-1 | NA | TGCGCCAGCAGCCCTAAAGAGGGAGGCAAAAACATTCAGTACTTC | CASSPKEGGKNIQYF
NA | TRBJ1-2 | TRBV18 | NA | TGTGCCAGCTCACTCCCTGCAGAACCTAACTATGGCTACACCTTC | CASSLPAEPNYGYTF
NA | TRBJ2-2 | TRBV9 | NA | TGTGCCAGCAGCGTAGCTACTAGCCCCTTACCCGGGGAGCTGTTTTTT | CASSVATSPLPGELFF
NA | TRBJ1-2 | TRBV28 | NA | TGTGCCAGCAGGTCAGACAGCTCATATGGCTACACCTTC | CASRSDSSYGYTF
NA | TRBJ1-2 | TRBV18 | NA | TGTGCCAGCTCACCACCGGGCTCCCCAAACCGCGGCTACACCTTC | CASSPPGSPNRGYTF
TRBD1 | TRBJ1-1 | TRBV7-2 | NA | TGTGCCAGCAGCTTAGCAGGGACAGTTGAAACTGAAGCTTTCTTT | CASSLAGTVETEAFF
NA | TRBJ1-3 | TRBV15 | NA | TGTGCCACCAGCAGAGATCGGAGGGTTCCTGGAAACACCATATATTTT | CATSRDRRVPGNTIYF
NA | TRBJ2-2 | TRBV5-6 | NA | TGTGCCAGCAGCCAGTACAGAGCCACGAACACCGGGGAGCTGTTTTTT | CASSQYRATNTGELFF